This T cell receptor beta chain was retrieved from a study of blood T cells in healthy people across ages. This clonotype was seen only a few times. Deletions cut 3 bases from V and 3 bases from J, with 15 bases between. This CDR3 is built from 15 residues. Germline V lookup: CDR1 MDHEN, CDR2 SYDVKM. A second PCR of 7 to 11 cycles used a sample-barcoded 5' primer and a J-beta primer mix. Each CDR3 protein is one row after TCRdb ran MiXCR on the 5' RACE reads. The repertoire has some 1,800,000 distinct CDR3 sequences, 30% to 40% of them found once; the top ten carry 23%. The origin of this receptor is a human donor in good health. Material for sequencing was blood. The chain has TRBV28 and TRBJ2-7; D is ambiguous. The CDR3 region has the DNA TGTGCCAGCAGTTTTCGGAGAGGAACCTACTACGAGCAGTACTTC. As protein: CASSFRRGTYYEQYF.